Detailed here is one T cell receptor beta chain. Measured with immunoSEQ multiplex PCR; TCRdb has only the in-frame clones, and not every one. The sample includes a few thousand clones, roughly 82% seen only once; the top ten take 4% to 6.5%. The entry originates in a study of hypomethylating agent response in myelodysplastic syndrome. This CDR3 comprises 15 residues. Trimming cost V 4 bases and J 5 bases; bases outside gene matches: 7. Germline CDR1 is SGHNT and CDR2 is YYREEE (reference sequence). The chain couples TRBV5-4 to TRBJ2-5; 11 positions agree with TRBD2. This TCR was recovered from a human donor with myelodysplastic syndrome. Source: bone marrow, taken before or after starting hypomethylating agent treatment for myelodysplastic syndrome (not recorded which). CDR3 DNA sequence: TGTGCCAGCAGCACTAGCGGGGGTTCTGAGGAGACCCAGTACTTC. Protein sequence: CASSTSGGSEETQYF.